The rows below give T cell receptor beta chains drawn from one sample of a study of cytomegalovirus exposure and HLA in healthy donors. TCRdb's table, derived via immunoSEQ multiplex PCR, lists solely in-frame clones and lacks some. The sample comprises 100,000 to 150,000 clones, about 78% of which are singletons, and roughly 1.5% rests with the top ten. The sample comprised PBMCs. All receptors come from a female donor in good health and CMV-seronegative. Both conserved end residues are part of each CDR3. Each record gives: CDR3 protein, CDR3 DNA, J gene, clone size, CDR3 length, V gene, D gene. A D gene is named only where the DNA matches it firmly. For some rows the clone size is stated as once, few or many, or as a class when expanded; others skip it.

CASSVGGSGRETQYF | TGTGCCAGCAGCGTAGGGGGTAGCGGGAGGGAAACGCAGTATTTT | TRBJ2-3 | - | 15 | TRBV9 | TRBD2
CASSSFPGRNDSPLHF | TGTGCCAGCAGTTCGTTCCCCGGCAGGAACGATTCACCCCTCCACTTT | TRBJ1-6 | - | 16 | TRBV28 | -
CASSAPGGAAFF | TGTGCCAGTAGTGCCCCCGGGGGGGCGGCTTTCTTT | TRBJ1-1 | - | 12 | TRBV19 | -
CAISESLGRRNTEAFF | TGTGCCATCAGTGAGTCTCTGGGGCGGAGGAACACTGAAGCTTTCTTT | TRBJ1-1 | - | 16 | TRBV10-3 | -
CASSRDRAYQPQHF | TGTGCCAGCAGTCGCGACAGGGCCTATCAGCCCCAGCATTTT | TRBJ1-5 | - | 14 | TRBV2 | TRBD1
CASSQAGGADTQYF | TGTGCCAGCAGCCAAGCGGGAGGGGCGGATACGCAGTATTTT | TRBJ2-3 | - | 14 | TRBV14 | TRBD2
CASSSLAGGTDTQYF | TGTGCCAGCAGTTCTCTAGCGGGAGGCACAGATACGCAGTATTTT | TRBJ2-3 | - | 15 | TRBV7-3 | TRBD2
CASSAQGRGTEAFF | TGCGCCAGCAGCGCCCAGGGGCGCGGCACTGAAGCTTTCTTT | TRBJ1-1 | once | 14 | TRBV5-1 | -
CASSTRTGGAETQYF | TGCGCCAGCAGCACTCGGACAGGGGGCGCGGAGACCCAGTACTTC | TRBJ2-5 | - | 15 | TRBV5-1 | TRBD1
CASSTTGGSFWQYF | TGTGCCAGCAGTACTACAGGGGGGTCTTTCTGGCAGTACTTC | TRBJ2-7 | - | 14 | TRBV28 | TRBD1
CASSHSSGPFYEQYF | TGTGCCAGCAGCCACTCTAGCGGGCCTTTCTACGAGCAGTACTTC | TRBJ2-7 | once | 15 | TRBV7-6 | TRBD2
CASSTRTGEDEQYF | TGTGCCAGCTCGACTCGGACAGGGGAAGACGAGCAGTACTTC | TRBJ2-7 | - | 14 | TRBV18 | TRBD1